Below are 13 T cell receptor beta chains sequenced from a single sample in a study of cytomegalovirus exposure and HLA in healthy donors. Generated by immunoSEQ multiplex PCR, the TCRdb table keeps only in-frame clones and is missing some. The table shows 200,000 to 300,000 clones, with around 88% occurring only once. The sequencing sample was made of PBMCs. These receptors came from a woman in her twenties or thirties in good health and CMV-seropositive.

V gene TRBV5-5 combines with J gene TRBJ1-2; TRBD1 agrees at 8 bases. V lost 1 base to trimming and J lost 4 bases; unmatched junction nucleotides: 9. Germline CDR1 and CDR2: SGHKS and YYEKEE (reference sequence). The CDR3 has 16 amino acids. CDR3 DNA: TGTGCCAGCAGCTTGTCAGGGGGCGTTGGGATCTATGGCTACACCTTC. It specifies CASSLSGGVGIYGYTF. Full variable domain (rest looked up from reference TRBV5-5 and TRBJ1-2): DAGVTQSPTHLIKTRGQQVTLRCSPISGHKSVSWYQQVLGQGPQFIFQYYEKEERGRGNFPDRFSARQFPNYSSELNVNALLLGDSALYLCASSLSGGVGIYGYTFGSGTRLTVV.

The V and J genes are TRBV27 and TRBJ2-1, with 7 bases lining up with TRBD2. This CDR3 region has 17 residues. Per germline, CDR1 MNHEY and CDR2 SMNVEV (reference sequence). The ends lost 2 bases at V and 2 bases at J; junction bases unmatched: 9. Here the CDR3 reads CASSLIGGGSPYNEQFF. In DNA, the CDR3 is TGTGCCAGCAGTTTAATTGGAGGCGGGAGCCCCTACAATGAGCAGTTCTTC.

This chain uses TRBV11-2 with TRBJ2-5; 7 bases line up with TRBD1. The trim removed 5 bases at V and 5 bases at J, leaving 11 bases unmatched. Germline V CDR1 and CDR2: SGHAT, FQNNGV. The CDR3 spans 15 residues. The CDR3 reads CASSLSGGWGETQYF. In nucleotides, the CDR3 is TGTGCCAGCAGCCTCTCAGGGGGATGGGGGGAGACCCAGTACTTC.

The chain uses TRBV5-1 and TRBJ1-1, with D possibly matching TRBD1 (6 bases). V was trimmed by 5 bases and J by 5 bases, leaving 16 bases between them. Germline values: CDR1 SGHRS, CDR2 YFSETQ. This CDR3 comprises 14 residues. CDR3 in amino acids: CASRLTGGPTEAFF. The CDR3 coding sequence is TGCGCCAGCAGATTAACGGGGGGGCCTACTGAAGCTTTCTTT. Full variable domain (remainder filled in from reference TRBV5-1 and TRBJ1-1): KAGVTQTPRYLIKTRGQQVTLSCSPISGHRSVSWYQQTPGQGLQFLFEYFSETQRNKGNFPGRFSGRQFSNSRSEMNVSTLELGDSALYLCASRLTGGPTEAFFGQGTRLTVV.

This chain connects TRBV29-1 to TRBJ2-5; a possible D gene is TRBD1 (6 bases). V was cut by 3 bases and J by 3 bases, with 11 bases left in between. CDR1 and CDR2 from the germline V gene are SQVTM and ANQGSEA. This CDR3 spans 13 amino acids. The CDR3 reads CSVDRTAKETQYF. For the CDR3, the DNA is TGCAGCGTTGACCGGACAGCAAAAGAGACCCAGTACTTC. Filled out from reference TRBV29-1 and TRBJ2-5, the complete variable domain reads SAVISQKPSRDICQRGTSLTIQCQVDSQVTMMFWYRQQPGQSLTLIATANQGSEATYESGFVIDKFPISRPNLTFSTLTVSNMSPEDSSIYLCSVDRTAKETQYFGPGTRLLVL.

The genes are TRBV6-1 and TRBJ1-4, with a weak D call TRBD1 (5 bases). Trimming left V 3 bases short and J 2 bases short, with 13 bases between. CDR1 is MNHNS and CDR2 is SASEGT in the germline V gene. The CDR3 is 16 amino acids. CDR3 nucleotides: TGTGCCAGCAGTGATGCAGGACAAACTACTAATGAAAAACTGTTTTTT. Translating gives CASSDAGQTTNEKLFF.

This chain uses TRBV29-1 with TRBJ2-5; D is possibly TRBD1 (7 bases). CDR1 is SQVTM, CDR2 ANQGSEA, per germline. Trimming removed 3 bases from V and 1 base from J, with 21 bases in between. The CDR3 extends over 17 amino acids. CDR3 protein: CSVDRETGQWVQETQYF. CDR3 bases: TGCAGCGTTGACCGGGAGACAGGGCAGTGGGTCCAAGAGACCCAGTACTTC.

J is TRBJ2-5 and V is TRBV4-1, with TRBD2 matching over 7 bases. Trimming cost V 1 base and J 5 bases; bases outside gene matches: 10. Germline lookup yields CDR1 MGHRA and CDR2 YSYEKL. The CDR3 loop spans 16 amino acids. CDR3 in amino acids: CASSQVGRERYETQYF. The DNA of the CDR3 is TGCGCCAGCAGCCAAGTCGGGCGGGAGAGGTACGAGACCCAGTACTTC.

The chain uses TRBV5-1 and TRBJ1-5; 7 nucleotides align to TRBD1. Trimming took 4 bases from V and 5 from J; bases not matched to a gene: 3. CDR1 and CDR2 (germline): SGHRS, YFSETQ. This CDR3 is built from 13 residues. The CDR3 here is CASSPTGYQPQHF. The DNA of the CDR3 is TGCGCCAGCAGCCCGACAGGGTATCAGCCCCAGCATTTT. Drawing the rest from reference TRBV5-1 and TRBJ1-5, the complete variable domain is KAGVTQTPRYLIKTRGQQVTLSCSPISGHRSVSWYQQTPGQGLQFLFEYFSETQRNKGNFPGRFSGRQFSNSRSEMNVSTLELGDSALYLCASSPTGYQPQHFGDGTRLSIL.

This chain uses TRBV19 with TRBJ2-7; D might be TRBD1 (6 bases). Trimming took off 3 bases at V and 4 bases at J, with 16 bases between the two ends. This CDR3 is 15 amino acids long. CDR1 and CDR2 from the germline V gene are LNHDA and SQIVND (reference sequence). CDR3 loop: CASSISGDGGYEQYF. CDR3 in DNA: TGTGCCAGTAGTATTTCAGGGGATGGTGGGTACGAGCAGTACTTC. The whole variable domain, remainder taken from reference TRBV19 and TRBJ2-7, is DGGITQSPKYLFRKEGQNVTLSCEQNLNHDAMYWYRQDPGQGLRLIYYSQIVNDFQKGDIAEGYSVSREKKESFPLTVTSAQKNPTAFYLCASSISGDGGYEQYFGPGTRLTVT.

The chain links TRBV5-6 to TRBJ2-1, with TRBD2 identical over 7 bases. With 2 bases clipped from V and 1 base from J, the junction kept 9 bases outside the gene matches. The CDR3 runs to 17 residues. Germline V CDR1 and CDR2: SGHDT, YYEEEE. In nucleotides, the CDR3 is TGTGCCAGCAGCTTCCCCCCGGCGGGAGTATCCTACAATGAGCAGTTCTTC. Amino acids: CASSFPPAGVSYNEQFF.

This CDR3 reads CASSLEGVGANVLTF. The CDR3 DNA sequence: TGCGCCAGCAGCTTGGAGGGGGTCGGGGCCAACGTCCTGACTTTC. V is TRBV5-1 and J is TRBJ2-6; D possibly corresponds to TRBD1 (6 bases). The V end was cut by 0 bases, the J end by 4 bases, with 8 bases between. The CDR3 consists of 15 residues. In germline, CDR1 is SGHRS, CDR2 YFSETQ.

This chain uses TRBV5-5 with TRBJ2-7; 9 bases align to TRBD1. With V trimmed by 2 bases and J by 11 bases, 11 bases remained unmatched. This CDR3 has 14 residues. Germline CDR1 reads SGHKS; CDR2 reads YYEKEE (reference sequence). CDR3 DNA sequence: TGTGCCAGCAGCTTTTCGGACAGGGGTTTTGCGGAGTACTTC. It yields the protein CASSFSDRGFAEYF.